This T cell receptor (beta chain) came from a study of cytomegalovirus exposure and HLA in healthy donors. General study findings and limits: Later work associated roughly 15,000 TCR beta sequences with HLA alleles at 0.05 false discovery rate. Immune exposure was documented only through CMV serostatus.

The germline V gene has CDR1 ENHRY and CDR2 SYGVKD. Germline trimming cut 4 bases from V and 7 bases from J; bases unmatched to any gene: 8. This CDR3 has 14 residues. Use of 60 Vbeta and 13 Jbeta primers characterized the PCR. The assay was immunoSEQ multiplex PCR, and TCRdb's table has in-frame clones only and misses some. The repertoire holds 85,000 to 100,000 clones, with roughly 78% as singletons. About this clone itself: Its antigen is still unknown.

The chain links TRBV10-3 to TRBJ1-1; 8 nucleotides align to TRBD1. What was sequenced was PBMCs. The source of this sequence is a man aged 25-40 years in good health and CMV-seronegative. The CDR3 is CAISVKDRVDEAFF. DNA for the CDR3: TGTGCCATCAGTGTTAAGGACAGGGTTGATGAAGCTTTCTTT.